The 6 T cell receptor beta chains given below trace back to one sample, sequenced in a study of blood T cell repertoires in COVID-19 (dated by TCRdb to the early 2020s). Library preparation was by the immunoSEQ multiplex PCR assay. Not all clones reach the TCRdb copy of this immuneACCESS table, which keeps in-frame sequences only. Checked studies attribute under half of the gap to unresolved V genes and leave the rest unexplained. The sample yields about 83,000 clones; around 83% were counted once. Approximately 21% of the sample comes from the top ten. Sequencing was done on a sample of peripheral blood. The receptors originated from a woman of 80 years or more in a cohort sampled during active or convalescent COVID-19.

The V and J genes are TRBV11-2 and TRBJ1-6, with D unresolved. CDR3 length: 14 amino acids. In germline, CDR1 is SGHAT, CDR2 FQNNGV. V was trimmed by 6 bases and J by 7 bases, leaving 13 bases between them. CDR3 nucleotides: TGTGCCAGCAGACCAAGGGCGGGGAATTCACCCCTCCACTTT. Its translation: CASRPRAGNSPLHF. Full variable domain (rest looked up from reference TRBV11-2 and TRBJ1-6): EAGVAQSPRYKIIEKRQSVAFWCNPISGHATLYWYQQILGQGPKLLIQFQNNGVVDDSQLPKDRFSAERLKGVDSTLKIQPAKLEDSAVYLCASRPRAGNSPLHFGNGTRLTVT.

The V gene is TRBV5-1, the J gene TRBJ2-6; tentatively, D is TRBD1 (6 bases). V dropped 4 bases and J dropped 0 bases, with 11 bases sitting between them. This CDR3 has 16 residues. Germline V gives CDR1 SGHRS, CDR2 YFSETQ. CDR3 bases: TGCGCCAGCAGCCGGACAGCCTACTCTGGGGCCAACGTCCTGACTTTC. Protein sequence: CASSRTAYSGANVLTF.

The V call is TRBV7-9, the J call TRBJ2-1; TRBD2 aligns across 7 bases. The CDR3 has 15 amino acids. Germline CDR1 reads SEHNR; CDR2 reads FQNEAQ (reference sequence). The J segment lost 5 bases and the V segment lost 5 bases, leaving 9 bases of the junction unmatched. CDR3 bases: TGTGCCAGCAGCCCTGGACTAGGATCTGACAATGAGCAGTTCTTC. It translates to CASSPGLGSDNEQFF.

The gene calls are TRBV5-6 and TRBJ1-1, with a possible D match to TRBD1 (5 bases). Per the germline V gene, CDR1 is SGHDT and CDR2 is YYEEEE. The CDR3 runs 13 residues. V shed 6 bases and J shed 0 bases, with 9 bases lying between them. The chain's CDR3 is CASNRQMNTEAFF. The CDR3 DNA reads as TGTGCCAGCAACCGACAGATGAACACTGAAGCTTTCTTT.

The rearrangement links TRBV3-1 (or the pseudogene TRBV3-2) to TRBJ1-4; D is perhaps TRBD1 (6 bases). Germline CDR1 is LGHDT and CDR2 is YNNKEL (reference sequence). Trimming removed 0 bases at V and 8 bases at J, with 16 bases between. This CDR3 has 16 residues. The CDR3 is CASSQDGGALHEKLFF. In DNA form, the CDR3 reads TGTGCCAGCAGCCAAGACGGGGGGGCACTACACGAAAAACTGTTTTTT.

The V gene is TRBV6-5, the J gene TRBJ2-3; D is unresolved. The germline gives CDR1 MNHEY, CDR2 SVGAGI. This CDR3 is built from 13 residues. V was pared by 5 bases and J by 8 bases, with 14 bases between. CDR3 DNA sequence: TGTGCCAGCAGTCCAGAGTCTAGATTTACGCAGTATTTT. This translates into CASSPESRFTQYF.